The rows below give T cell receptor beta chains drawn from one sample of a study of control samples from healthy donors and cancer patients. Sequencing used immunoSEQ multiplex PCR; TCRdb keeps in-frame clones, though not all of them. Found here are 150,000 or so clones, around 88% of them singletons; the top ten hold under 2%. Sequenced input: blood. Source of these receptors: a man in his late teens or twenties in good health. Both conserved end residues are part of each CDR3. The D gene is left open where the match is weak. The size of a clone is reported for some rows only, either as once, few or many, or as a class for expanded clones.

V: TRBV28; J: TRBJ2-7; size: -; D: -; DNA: TGTGCCACCCTGGCGGCGGGGGAGCAGTACTTC; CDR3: CATLAAGEQYF
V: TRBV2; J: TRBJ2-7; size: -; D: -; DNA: TGTGCCAGCAGTGGCGGCAGGGGCTACGAGCAGTACTTC; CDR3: CASSGGRGYEQYF
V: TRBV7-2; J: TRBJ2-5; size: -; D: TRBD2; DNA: TGTGCCAGCAGCTTAGGTTTAGCGGGGGGCGGGGAGACCCAGTACTTC; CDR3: CASSLGLAGGGETQYF
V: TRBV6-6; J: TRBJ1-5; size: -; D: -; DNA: TGTGCCAGCACAGAGGACGCCAATCAGCCCCAGCATTTT; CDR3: CASTEDANQPQHF
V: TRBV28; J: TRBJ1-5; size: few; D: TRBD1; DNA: TGTGCCAGCGCGACAGGGGGTAATCAGCCCCAGCATTTT; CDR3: CASATGGNQPQHF
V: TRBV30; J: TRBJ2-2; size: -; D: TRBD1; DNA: TGTGCCTGGAGAAGACAGACAGGGGGCCTCACCGGGGAGCTGTTTTTT; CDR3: CAWRRQTGGLTGELFF
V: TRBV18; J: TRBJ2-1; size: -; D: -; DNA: TGTGCCAGCTCACCAAGGAACAGTCATGAGCAGTTCTTC; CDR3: CASSPRNSHEQFF
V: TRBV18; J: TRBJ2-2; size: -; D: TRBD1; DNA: TGTGCCAGCTCACACGTCCCGGGACAGGGGTTAACCGGGGAGCTGTTTTTT; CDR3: CASSHVPGQGLTGELFF
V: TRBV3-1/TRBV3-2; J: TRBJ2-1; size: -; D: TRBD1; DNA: TGTGCCAGCCGGGACAGTTTCAATGAGCAGTTCTTC; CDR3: CASRDSFNEQFF
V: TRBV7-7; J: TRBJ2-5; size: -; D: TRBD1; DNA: TGTGCCAGCAGCTTATCCTTAGCGCAGGGGGCACAAGAGACCCAGTACTTC; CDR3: CASSLSLAQGAQETQYF
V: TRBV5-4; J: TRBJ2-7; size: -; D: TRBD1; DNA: TGTGCCAGCAGCCCTAGGACAGGGGGGGGGTACGAGCAGTACTTC; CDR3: CASSPRTGGGYEQYF
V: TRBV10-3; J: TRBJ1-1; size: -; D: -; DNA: TGTGCCATCAGTGAGGAGGGAGGGACTGTCACTGAAGCTTTCTTT; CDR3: CAISEEGGTVTEAFF
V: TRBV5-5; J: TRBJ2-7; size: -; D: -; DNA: TGTGCCAGCAGCTTAATTGGTAGAGGGAACTACGAGCAGTACTTC; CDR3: CASSLIGRGNYEQYF
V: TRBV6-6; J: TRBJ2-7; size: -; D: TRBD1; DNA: TGTGCCAGCAACAGGGGAAGATCCTACGAGCAGTACTTC; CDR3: CASNRGRSYEQYF
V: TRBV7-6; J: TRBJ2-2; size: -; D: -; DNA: TGTGCCAGCAGCTTCGTGCCTAGCCCTACCGGGGAGCTGTTTTTT; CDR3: CASSFVPSPTGELFF
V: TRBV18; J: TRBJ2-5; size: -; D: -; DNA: TGTGCCAGCTCCCCCTATTCGGGGACCGACCAAGAGACCCAGTACTTC; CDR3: CASSPYSGTDQETQYF